These T cell receptor beta chains were read from a single sample in a study of cytomegalovirus exposure and HLA in healthy donors. Profiled with immunoSEQ multiplex PCR; TCRdb holds only in-frame clones, not every one. The profile covers 160,000 or so clones, with around 79% appearing a single time and about 2% taken by the ten largest. Sequencing was carried out using PBMCs. These receptors all stem from a man aged 35 to 55 in good health and CMV-seronegative. Both conserved end residues are part of each CDR3. Each record gives: clone size, V gene, J gene, D gene, CDR3 length, CDR3 protein, CDR3 DNA. A D gene is named only where the DNA matches it firmly. Size is omitted from some rows. Given values are once, few, many or a class for expanded clones.

>.|TRBV28|TRBJ1-2|.|12
CASSLAGYGYTF
TGTGCCAGCAGTTTGGCAGGGTATGGCTACACCTTC
>.|TRBV27|TRBJ2-7|.|14
CASSLSAGDYEQYF
TGTGCCAGCAGTTTATCGGCAGGGGACTACGAGCAGTACTTC
>.|TRBV18|TRBJ2-3|TRBD2|16
CASSPLAGEGTDTQYF
TGTGCCAGCTCACCACTAGCGGGAGAAGGAACAGATACGCAGTATTTT
>.|TRBV11-3|TRBJ2-1|.|13
CASSPRTGQEQFF
TGTGCCAGCAGCCCCCGGACCGGACAAGAGCAGTTCTTC
>.|TRBV19|TRBJ2-7|.|14
CASSTIANSYEQYF
TGTGCCAGTAGTACAATAGCGAATTCCTACGAGCAGTACTTC
>.|TRBV7-9|TRBJ2-1|TRBD2|14
CASSLPGLGNEQFF
TGTGCCAGCAGCCTTCCGGGACTAGGAAATGAGCAGTTCTTC
>.|TRBV28|TRBJ2-2|.|14
CASSQARDTGELFF
TGTGCCAGCAGCCAAGCCCGGGACACCGGGGAGCTGTTTTTT
>.|TRBV19|TRBJ2-1|.|13
CASTSSSYNEQFF
TGTGCCAGTACTTCCAGCTCCTACAATGAGCAGTTCTTC
>few|TRBV28|TRBJ2-7|.|14
CASSRGVGTYEQYF
TGTGCCAGCAGTAGGGGCGTGGGGACATACGAGCAGTACTTC
>once|TRBV30|TRBJ1-4|.|12
CAWSVRYEKLVF
TGTGCCTGGAGTGTACGTTACGAAAAACTGGTTTTT
>.|TRBV6-5|TRBJ2-2|TRBD1|16
CASSYLYRGNNGELFF
TGTGCCAGCAGTTACTTATACAGGGGGAATAACGGGGAGCTGTTTTTT
>.|TRBV25-1|TRBJ1-1|TRBD1|14
CASRPGTGYTEAFF
TGTGCCAGCAGACCCGGGACAGGGTACACTGAAGCTTTCTTT
>.|TRBV29-1|TRBJ2-2|.|12
CSVVGAAGELFF
TGCAGCGTTGTGGGGGCCGCCGGGGAGCTGTTTTTT
>.|TRBV5-1|TRBJ2-7|.|19
CASSSVAAWAGMSSYEQYF
TGCGCCAGCAGCTCCGTGGCTGCATGGGCCGGGATGAGCTCCTACGAGCAGTACTTC
>once|TRBV19|TRBJ1-1|TRBD1|16
CASTYSAGTVNTEAFF
TGTGCCAGTACTTATAGCGCCGGGACAGTGAACACTGAAGCTTTCTTT
>.|TRBV7-2|TRBJ1-3|.|15
CASSLAPSSGNTIYF
TGTGCCAGCAGCTTAGCTCCCAGCTCTGGAAACACCATATATTTT
>.|TRBV20-1|TRBJ1-4|.|10
CSASFGGLFF
TGCAGTGCCTCGTTCGGGGGACTGTTTTTT
>.|TRBV5-6|TRBJ2-7|.|13
CASSLVTGYEQYF
TGTGCCAGCAGCTTGGTTACGGGGTACGAGCAGTACTTC
>.|TRBV28|TRBJ2-3|.|14
CASSLMAGGSTQYF
TGTGCCAGCAGTTTAATGGCAGGGGGGAGTACGCAGTATTTT
>.|TRBV28|TRBJ2-5|TRBD2|15
CASMAAGGTGGTQYF
TGTGCCAGCATGGCAGCGGGAGGCACCGGGGGGACCCAGTACTTC
>.|TRBV7-2|TRBJ2-3|TRBD2|17
CASSLEWTAGGIDTQYF
TGTGCCAGCAGCTTAGAATGGACGGCGGGAGGTATAGATACGCAGTATTTT
>.|TRBV5-3|TRBJ1-2|.|14
CARSLDTGFNGYTF
TGTGCCAGAAGCCTAGACACAGGCTTCAATGGCTACACCTTC